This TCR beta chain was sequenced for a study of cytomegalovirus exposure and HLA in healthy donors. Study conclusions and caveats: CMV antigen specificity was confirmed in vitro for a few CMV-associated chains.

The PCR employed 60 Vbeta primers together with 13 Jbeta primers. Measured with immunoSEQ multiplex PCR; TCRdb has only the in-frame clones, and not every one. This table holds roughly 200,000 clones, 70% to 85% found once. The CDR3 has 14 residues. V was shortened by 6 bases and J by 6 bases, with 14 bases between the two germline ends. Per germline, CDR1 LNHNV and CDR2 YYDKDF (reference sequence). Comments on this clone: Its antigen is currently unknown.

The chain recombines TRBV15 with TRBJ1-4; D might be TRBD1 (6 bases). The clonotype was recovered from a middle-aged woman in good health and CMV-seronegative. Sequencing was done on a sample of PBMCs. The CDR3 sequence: CATSPVEGDEKLFF. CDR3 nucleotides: TGTGCCACCAGTCCCGTAGAGGGGGATGAAAAACTGTTTTTT.